These 32 T cell receptor beta chains were sequenced from one sample in a study of blood T cell repertoires in COVID-19. Data came from immunoSEQ multiplex PCR; TCRdb stores just in-frame clones and leaves some out. This table has 200,000 to 300,000 clones, about 88% appearing once. The source material was peripheral blood. All receptors come from a man aged 55 to 70 who had recovered from COVID-19.

The chain carries TRBV11-3 and TRBJ2-5; TRBD1 matches 8 bases. CDR3 length: 17 amino acids. Germline V CDR1 and CDR2: SGHNT, YENEEA. Germline trimming cut 4 bases from V and 6 bases from J; bases unmatched to any gene: 16. In DNA, the CDR3 is TGTGCCAGCAGCTCCCTCCCCGGGGGACAGGAAGGGAAGACCCAGTACTTC. Protein product: CASSSLPGGQEGKTQYF.

This clone was observed once. The chain recombines TRBV15 with TRBJ2-5; tentatively, D is TRBD1 (6 bases). Deletions cut 1 base from V and 1 base from J, with 7 bases between. The CDR3 sequence is 14 residues long. CDR1 and CDR2 from the germline V gene are LNHNV and YYDKDF (reference sequence). The CDR3 bases are TGTGCCACCAGCAGAGTGGACAGCCAAGAGACCCAGTACTTC. This encodes CATSRVDSQETQYF.

The chain recombines TRBV14 with TRBJ1-2; no clear D gene. The germline V gene encodes CDR1 SGHDN and CDR2 FVKESK. CDR3 length: 14 amino acids. The V end lost 4 bases, the J end lost 4 bases, and 13 bases lay between the germline ends. The DNA for the CDR3 is TGTGCCAGCAGCCGGGGAGGCAACTCCTATGGCTACACCTTC. The encoded protein is CASSRGGNSYGYTF.

This clone has only one observation. The chain joins TRBV6-6 to TRBJ1-6, with a possible D match to TRBD1 (6 bases). This CDR3 region has 15 residues. CDR1 is MNHNY, CDR2 SVGAGI, per germline (reference sequence). Trimming shortened V by 6 bases and J by 4 bases, and 13 bases separated the two germline ends. The CDR3 spells CASSSGARYNSPLHF. As DNA, the CDR3 is TGTGCCAGCAGCTCAGGGGCGCGGTATAATTCACCCCTCCACTTT.

This rearrangement joins TRBV4-1 to TRBJ2-7, with TRBD2 as a possible D gene (5 bases). The V end lost 4 bases, the J end lost 2 bases, and 18 bases lay between the germline ends. CDR3 length: 16 amino acids. Germline-derived CDR1 and CDR2 are MGHRA and YSYEKL. Here the CDR3 reads CASSPLRGASAYEQYF. The CDR3 DNA follows: TGCGCCAGCAGCCCTCTTCGGGGAGCCTCAGCCTACGAGCAGTACTTC.

This chain joins TRBV6-6 and TRBJ1-1, with 9 bases matching TRBD1. The germline V gene has CDR1 MNHNY and CDR2 SVGAGI (reference sequence). After removal of 5 bases from V and 0 bases from J, the junction contained 10 bases not matched to a gene. The CDR3 sequence is 17 residues long. The CDR3 region is CASSLRTGAGMNTEAFF. CDR3 bases: TGTGCCAGCAGTCTAAGGACAGGGGCGGGGATGAACACTGAAGCTTTCTTT.

This rearrangement joins TRBV7-9 to TRBJ1-2; 10 positions agree with TRBD1. Germline values: CDR1 SEHNR, CDR2 FQNEAQ (reference sequence). The junction had 13 bases not matched to a gene; V was cut back by 5 bases and J by 4 bases. The CDR3 sequence is 17 residues long. CDR3 loop: CASSPTRSGQGVYGYTF. CDR3 DNA: TGTGCCAGCAGCCCCACGCGATCAGGACAGGGGGTCTATGGCTACACCTTC.

This chain links TRBV7-2 with TRBJ2-7; 8 bases agree with TRBD1. Germline CDR1 SGHTA, CDR2 FQGNSA. The CDR3 consists of 17 residues. Trimming removed 5 bases from V and 4 bases from J; junction bases left unmatched: 16. As DNA, the CDR3 is TGTGCCAGCAGCCGGAGTTATCCAGGGGGCCGCCGGTACGAGCAGTACTTC. It translates to CASSRSYPGGRRYEQYF.

This sequence joins TRBV4-1 and TRBJ2-7; 7 nucleotides line up with TRBD2. CDR3 length equals 11 residues. J was trimmed by 3 bases and V by 10 bases; bases with no gene match: 3. Germline-derived CDR1 and CDR2 are MGHRA and YSYEKL. The CDR3 protein is CATGGVYEQYF. The CDR3 DNA reads as TGCGCCACGGGAGGAGTCTACGAGCAGTACTTC.

The chain links TRBV6-5 to TRBJ2-2; perhaps TRBD1 as D (5 bases). Trimming took 8 bases from V and 0 from J, leaving 13 bases between them. The CDR3 is 15 amino acids. The germline V gene encodes CDR1 MNHEY and CDR2 SVGAGI. In DNA, the CDR3 is TGTGCCAGCTACAGGAGCCCGACGAACACCGGGGAGCTGTTTTTT. The encoded protein is CASYRSPTNTGELFF.

The gene calls are TRBV15 and TRBJ2-3; 10 bases agree with TRBD2. Germline CDR1 LNHNV, CDR2 YYDKDF (reference sequence). The V gene end was trimmed by 8 bases and the J gene end by 2 bases; junction bases not matched to a gene: 13. The CDR3 is made up of 17 amino acids. Here the CDR3 reads CATSTSGALPPTDTQYF. The DNA of the CDR3 is TGTGCCACCTCCACTAGCGGGGCATTACCTCCCACAGATACGCAGTATTTT.

V and J are TRBV18 and TRBJ1-1, with D possibly being TRBD1 (6 bases). The CDR3 is 14 amino acids. From germline, CDR1 is KGHSH and CDR2 LQKENI. Trimming shortened V by 2 bases and J by 1 base, and 8 bases separated the two germline ends. The CDR3 region is CASSPGTTNTEAFF. The CDR3 region has the DNA TGTGCCAGCTCACCAGGGACAACGAACACTGAAGCTTTCTTT.

This chain uses TRBV5-1 with TRBJ1-1; D gene ambiguous. There are 14 residues in the CDR3. V lost 0 bases, J lost 1 base, and 7 bases lay in between. Germline CDR1 is SGHRS and CDR2 is YFSETQ. The CDR3 loop is CASSLGSSNTEAFF. The CDR3 bases are TGCGCCAGCAGCTTGGGTAGTTCGAACACTGAAGCTTTCTTT.

The J gene is TRBJ2-7, the V gene TRBV18; D may be TRBD1 (6 bases). This CDR3 contains 18 residues. V gave up 5 bases and J gave up 2 bases, with 25 bases separating them. In germline, CDR1 is KGHSH, CDR2 LQKENI. This CDR3 is CASSLYRDTGKQAYEQYF. The CDR3 coding sequence is TGTGCCAGCTCATTATACCGGGACACTGGGAAGCAAGCCTACGAGCAGTACTTC.

The genes are TRBV5-4 and TRBJ2-5; 14 bases are shared with TRBD2. CDR3 length: 16 amino acids. V lost 2 bases, J lost 5 bases, and 5 bases stayed unmatched. Germline loops: CDR1 SGHNT, CDR2 YYREEE (reference sequence). The CDR3 region has the DNA TGTGCCAGCAGCTTAGGACTAGCGGGGGGAGCGGAGACCCAGTACTTC. It is translated as CASSLGLAGGAETQYF.

Turning to this clone: Other nucleotide sequences in the sample specify the same CDR3. DNA of the CDR3: TGTGCCAGCAGTAGAGCGGGGGGATTGACAGATACGCAGTATTTT. It yields the protein CASSRAGGLTDTQYF. V and J are TRBV7-3 and TRBJ2-3, with 9 nucleotides matching TRBD2. Germline V lookup: CDR1 SGHTA, CDR2 FQGTGA. The CDR3 spans 15 residues. The junction had 7 bases not matched to a gene; V was cut back by 6 bases and J by 3 bases.

J is TRBJ1-2 and V is TRBV5-6, with 9 nucleotides matching TRBD1. The CDR3 runs to 17 residues. CDR1 is SGHDT, CDR2 YYEEEE, per germline. V was clipped by 4 bases and J by 3 bases; unmatched bases: 13. CDR3 protein: CASSPIRDRVWYYGYTF. CDR3 coding DNA: TGTGCCAGCAGCCCGATCCGGGACAGGGTATGGTACTATGGCTACACCTTC.

The chain has TRBV10-3 and TRBJ2-2, with a weak D call TRBD2 (5 bases). CDR1 and CDR2 (germline): ENHRY, SYGVKD. Trimming pared 4 bases from V and 3 bases from J, leaving 9 bases between. The CDR3 covers 14 residues. CDR3 nucleotides: TGTGCCATCAGTGTGTACGGGGACACCGGGGAGCTGTTTTTT. Its protein product is CAISVYGDTGELFF.

The V call is TRBV24-1, the J call TRBJ1-2; D may be TRBD1 (5 bases). The V gene lost 5 bases and the J gene lost 2 bases, with 23 bases spanning the gap. Looked up from germline, CDR1 is KGHDR and CDR2 is SFDVKD. The CDR3 sequence is 18 residues long. This chain's CDR3 is CATSAGGTGQTMNYGYTF. In DNA form, the CDR3 reads TGTGCCACCAGTGCGGGAGGAACAGGTCAGACGATGAACTATGGCTACACCTTC.

This clone has only one observation. The chain has TRBV7-2 and TRBJ2-5, with 12 bases aligning to TRBD1. Losses at the gene ends were 6 bases for V and 4 bases for J; bases not matched to a gene: 6. Per germline, CDR1 SGHTA and CDR2 FQGNSA. There are 15 residues in the CDR3. CDR3 region: CASSPGQGALETQYF. The CDR3 nucleotides read TGTGCCAGCAGTCCGGGACAGGGGGCTTTAGAGACCCAGTACTTC.

This chain uses TRBV13 with TRBJ1-1, with 8 bases that match TRBD1. CDR1 is PRHDT, CDR2 FYEKMQ, per germline (reference sequence). This CDR3 spans 14 amino acids. The junction had 6 bases not matched to a gene; V was cut back by 4 bases and J by 5 bases. The CDR3 bases are TGTGCCAGCAGCTCCTCAGGGGGCAGGACTGAAGCTTTCTTT. Amino acid sequence: CASSSSGGRTEAFF.

V and J are TRBV5-6 and TRBJ2-7, with TRBD1 matching over 10 bases. From germline, CDR1 is SGHDT and CDR2 YYEEEE. This CDR3 comprises 14 residues. The V segment lost 4 bases and the J segment 3 bases; nucleotides outside the gene matches: 4. Written as DNA, the CDR3 is TGTGCCAGCAGCGCCGGGACAGGGGTCTACGAGCAGTACTTC. Amino acid sequence: CASSAGTGVYEQYF.

The chain links TRBV5-6 to TRBJ1-3; no clear D gene. Germline CDR1 is SGHDT and CDR2 is YYEEEE. With 3 bases removed from V and 4 bases from J, the gap between germline ends came to 8 bases. The CDR3 covers 13 residues. The CDR3 reads CASSYITGNTIYF. The CDR3 nucleotides are TGTGCCAGCAGCTACATAACGGGAAACACCATATATTTT. Full variable domain (missing parts from reference TRBV5-6 and TRBJ1-3): DAGVTQSPTHLIKTRGQQVTLRCSPKSGHDTVSWYQQALGQGPQFIFQYYEEEERQRGNFPDRFSGHQFPNYSSELNVNALLLGDSALYLCASSYITGNTIYFGEGSWLTVV.

The chain combines TRBV3-1 (or the pseudogene TRBV3-2) with TRBJ2-3; 8 positions agree with TRBD2. The CDR3 sequence is 17 residues long. Germline loops: CDR1 LGHDT, CDR2 YNNKEL (reference sequence). The V segment lost 4 bases and the J segment 0 bases; nucleotides outside the gene matches: 9. CDR3 amino acids: CASSPLSGGGSTDTQYF. The CDR3 bases are TGTGCCAGCAGCCCACTTTCCGGGGGGGGAAGCACAGATACGCAGTATTTT.

This clone was detected only once. V and J are TRBV6-5 and TRBJ2-5; TRBD1 aligns across 8 bases. With V trimmed by 5 bases and J by 6 bases, 8 bases remained unmatched. Germline CDR1 and CDR2: MNHEY and SVGAGI. The CDR3 covers 14 residues. The CDR3 protein is CASSPPGQGKTQYF. The CDR3 DNA follows: TGTGCCAGCAGTCCCCCAGGACAGGGCAAGACCCAGTACTTC.

V is TRBV19 and J is TRBJ2-1; 8 bases agree with TRBD2. Germline values: CDR1 LNHDA, CDR2 SQIVND (reference sequence). V trimming: 3 bases; J trimming: 8 bases; junction bases outside the gene matches: 9. The length of the CDR3 is 15 residues. In nucleotides, the CDR3 is TGTGCCAGTAGTATTAAGGACGGGGGGGAGTATGAGCAGTTCTTC. Amino acids: CASSIKDGGEYEQFF. The full variable domain, in which reference TRBV19 and TRBJ2-1 provide the parts outside the CDR3, is DGGITQSPKYLFRKEGQNVTLSCEQNLNHDAMYWYRQDPGQGLRLIYYSQIVNDFQKGDIAEGYSVSREKKESFPLTVTSAQKNPTAFYLCASSIKDGGEYEQFFGPGTRLTVL.

The chain links TRBV19 to TRBJ2-1; D perhaps matches TRBD2 (5 bases). V was clipped by 8 bases and J by 12 bases, with 20 bases between them. Germline V lookup: CDR1 LNHDA, CDR2 SQIVND (reference sequence). This CDR3 contains 13 residues. The CDR3 sequence: CASQPGETLRQFF. CDR3 sequence (DNA): TGTGCCAGTCAGCCCGGGGAAACGCTGCGGCAGTTCTTC.

The V call is TRBV7-8, the J call TRBJ1-3; 8 positions agree with TRBD1. Germline CDR1 SGHVS, CDR2 FQNEAQ. V was pared by 1 base and J by 0 bases, with 5 bases of the junction left unmatched. CDR3 length equals 17 residues. The CDR3 bases are TGTGCCAGCAGCTTAGTGGGACAGGCCTCCTCTGGAAACACCATATATTTT. Its protein is CASSLVGQASSGNTIYF.

The chain combines TRBV7-6 with TRBJ2-6; D gene ambiguous. Trimming cost V 3 bases and J 0 bases, with 6 bases left between them. This CDR3 region has 15 residues. CDR1 and CDR2 (germline): SGHVS, FNYEAQ. The CDR3 is CASSFRLSGANVLTF. Here the CDR3 DNA reads TGTGCCAGCAGCTTCAGGCTCTCTGGGGCCAACGTCCTGACTTTC.

The chain uses TRBV7-9 and TRBJ2-7; 9 nucleotides align to TRBD1. Trimming removed 6 bases from V and 2 bases from J; junction bases left unmatched: 8. The CDR3 consists of 15 residues. Germline CDR1 is SEHNR and CDR2 is FQNEAQ (reference sequence). The CDR3: CASRLPGQGTYEQYF. CDR3 coding DNA: TGTGCCAGCAGATTGCCGGGACAGGGAACCTACGAGCAGTACTTC.

The chain joins TRBV5-4 to TRBJ2-7; D is perhaps TRBD2 (5 bases). V lost 3 bases, J lost 4 bases, and 14 bases lay in between. This CDR3 spans 14 amino acids. Germline CDR1 and CDR2: SGHNT and YYREEE (reference sequence). As DNA, the CDR3 is TGTGCCAGCAGCTCCCCCGGACGGGGTTACGAGCAGTACTTC. Its translation: CASSSPGRGYEQYF.

This rearrangement joins TRBV11-3 to TRBJ1-1, with 9 bases identical to TRBD1. Germline V gene lookup returns CDR1 SGHNT and CDR2 YENEEA. This CDR3 is 14 amino acids long. V was clipped by 5 bases and J by 5 bases; unmatched bases: 6. The CDR3 region has the DNA TGTGCCAGCAGCACGGGACAGGGAGGGACTGAAGCTTTCTTT. This encodes CASSTGQGGTEAFF.